The entry below gives a single T cell receptor (beta chain) sequence along with its context. Generated by immunoSEQ multiplex PCR, the TCRdb table keeps only in-frame clones and is missing some. This table has about 83,000 clones, 86% appearing once. The data originate from a study of blood T cell repertoires in COVID-19. Study overall: Material from acute and convalescent COVID-19 was sourced from the United States, Italy and Spain.

V lost 1 base, J lost 12 bases, and 9 bases stayed unmatched. The CDR3 covers 13 residues. The germline V gene encodes CDR1 SGDLS and CDR2 YYNGEE. This sequence joins TRBV9 and TRBJ1-2; 7 nucleotides agree with TRBD1. The sample comprised peripheral blood. This receptor was taken from a man aged 45 to 65 with active COVID-19. Written as DNA, the CDR3 is TGTGCCAGCAGCGTAACCGGAATGAGGGGGCACACCTTC. It codes for CASSVTGMRGHTF.